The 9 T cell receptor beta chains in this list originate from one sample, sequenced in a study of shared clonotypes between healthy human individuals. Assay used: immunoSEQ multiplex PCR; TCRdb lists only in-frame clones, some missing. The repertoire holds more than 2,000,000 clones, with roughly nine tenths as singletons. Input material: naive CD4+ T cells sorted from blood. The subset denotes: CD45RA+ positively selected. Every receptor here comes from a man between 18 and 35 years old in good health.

CDR3: CAWSRPQGLSGNTIYF. The CDR3 DNA is TGTGCCTGGAGTCGACCCCAGGGCCTCTCTGGAAACACCATATATTTT. The chain combines TRBV30 with TRBJ1-3; a weak D match, TRBD1 (5 bases). The ends were cut back, 2 bases at V and 0 bases at J, with 14 bases in the middle. This CDR3 comprises 16 residues. CDR1 GTSNPN and CDR2 SVGIG come from the germline V gene (reference sequence).

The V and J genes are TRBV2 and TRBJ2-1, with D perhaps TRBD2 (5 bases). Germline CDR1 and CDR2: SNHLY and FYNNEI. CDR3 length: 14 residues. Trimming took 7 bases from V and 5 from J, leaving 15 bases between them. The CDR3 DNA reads TGTGCCAGCATGAGTAGGACTCTAAACAATGAGCAGTTCTTC. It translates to CASMSRTLNNEQFF.

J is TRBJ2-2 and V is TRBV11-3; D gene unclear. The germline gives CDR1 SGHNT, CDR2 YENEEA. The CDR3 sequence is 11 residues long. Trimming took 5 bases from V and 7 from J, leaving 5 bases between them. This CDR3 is CASSRSGELFF. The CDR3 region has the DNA TGTGCCAGCAGCCGAAGCGGGGAGCTGTTTTTT.

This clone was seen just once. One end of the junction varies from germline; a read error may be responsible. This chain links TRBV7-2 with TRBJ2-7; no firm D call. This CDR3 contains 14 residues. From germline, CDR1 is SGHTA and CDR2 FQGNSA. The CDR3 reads CASSVDEYSNEQYF. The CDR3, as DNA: TGTGCCAGCAGCGTGGACGAATACTCCAACGAGCAGTACTTC.

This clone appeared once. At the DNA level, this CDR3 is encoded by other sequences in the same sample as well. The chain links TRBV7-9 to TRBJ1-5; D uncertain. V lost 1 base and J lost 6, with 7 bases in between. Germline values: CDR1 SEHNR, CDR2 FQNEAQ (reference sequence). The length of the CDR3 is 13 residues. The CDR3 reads CASSLGVGQPQHF. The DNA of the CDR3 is TGTGCCAGCAGCTTAGGGGTGGGTCAGCCCCAGCATTTT. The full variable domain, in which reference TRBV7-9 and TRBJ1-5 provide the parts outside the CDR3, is DTGVSQNPRHKITKRGQNVTFRCDPISEHNRLYWYRQTLGQGPEFLTYFQNEAQLEKSRLLSDRFSAERPKGSFSTLEIQRTEQGDSAMYLCASSLGVGQPQHFGDGTRLSIL.

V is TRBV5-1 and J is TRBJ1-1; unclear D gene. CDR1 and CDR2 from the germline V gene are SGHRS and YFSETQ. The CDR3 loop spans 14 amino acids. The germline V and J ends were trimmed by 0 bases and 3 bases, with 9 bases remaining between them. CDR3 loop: CASSLVGYYTEAFF. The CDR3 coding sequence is TGCGCCAGCAGCTTGGTGGGGTATTACACTGAAGCTTTCTTT.

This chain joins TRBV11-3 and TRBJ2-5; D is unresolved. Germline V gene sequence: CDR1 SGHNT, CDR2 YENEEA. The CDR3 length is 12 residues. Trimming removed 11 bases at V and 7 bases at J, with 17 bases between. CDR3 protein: CASSPGSGTQYF. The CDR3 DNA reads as TGTGCCTCCTCACCGGGCTCTGGGACCCAGTACTTC.

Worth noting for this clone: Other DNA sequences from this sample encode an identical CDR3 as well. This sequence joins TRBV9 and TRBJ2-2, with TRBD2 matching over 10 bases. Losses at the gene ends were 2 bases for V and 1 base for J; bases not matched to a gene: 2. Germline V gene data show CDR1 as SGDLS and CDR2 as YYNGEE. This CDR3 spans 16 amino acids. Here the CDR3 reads CASSVASGGNTGELFF. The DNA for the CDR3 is TGTGCCAGCAGCGTGGCTAGCGGGGGGAACACCGGGGAGCTGTTTTTT.

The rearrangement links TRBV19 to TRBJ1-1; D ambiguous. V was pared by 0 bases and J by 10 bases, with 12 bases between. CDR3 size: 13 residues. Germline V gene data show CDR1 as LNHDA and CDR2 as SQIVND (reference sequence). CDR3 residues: CASSIDLFGRAFF. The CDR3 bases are TGTGCCAGTAGTATAGACCTCTTCGGGCGAGCTTTCTTT.